The rows below give T cell receptor beta chains drawn from one sample of a study of blood T cell repertoires in COVID-19. Data came from immunoSEQ multiplex PCR; TCRdb stores just in-frame clones and leaves some out. The data hold around 290,000 clones, with 88% observed a single time. Sample: PBMCs or T cells enriched from blood (not recorded which). The receptors derive from a young woman who had recovered from COVID-19. CDR3s include the opening cysteine and the closing phenylalanine or tryptophan. The D gene is left open where the match is weak. A row's size may be missing; if present it is once, few, many or a size class.

TRBD2 TRBJ2-3 TRBV11-3 . TGTGCCAGCAGCCCGACGATAGCGGGGGAAGATACGCAGTATTTT CASSPTIAGEDTQYF
TRBD1 TRBJ1-2 TRBV7-9 . TGTGCCAGCAGCTTTTACGACAGGGGCTATGGCTACACCTTC CASSFYDRGYGYTF
TRBD1 TRBJ1-1 TRBV27 . TGTGCTACCATGGCCCACAGGGGCGCCACTGAAGCTTTCTTT CATMAHRGATEAFF
. TRBJ1-2 TRBV5-1 . TGCGCCAGCAGCTTGGTCGCAGGCCGTAACTATGGCTACACCTTC CASSLVAGRNYGYTF
. TRBJ1-4 TRBV27 . TGTGCCAGCAGTTCAGGGGTAGCAGCTGGGAAACTGTTTTTT CASSSGVAAGKLFF
. TRBJ1-5 TRBV7-9 . TGTGCCAGCAGCTTAGCGACAGGCAATCAGCCCCAGCATTTT CASSLATGNQPQHF
. TRBJ1-4 TRBV30 . TGTGCCTGGAACGATAGTCATGAAAAACTGTTTTTT CAWNDSHEKLFF
TRBD1 TRBJ1-2 TRBV27 . TGTGCCAGCCGGGCTAGGGGGCACGGCTACACCTTC CASRARGHGYTF
TRBD1 TRBJ2-1 TRBV7-9 . TGTGCCAGCAGCCACCGGGACAGGTACAATGAGCAGTTCTTC CASSHRDRYNEQFF
TRBD1 TRBJ1-2 TRBV19 . TGTGCCAGTAGTATGACAGGGAGCCCCTATGGCTACACCTTC CASSMTGSPYGYTF
TRBD1 TRBJ1-3 TRBV30 . TGTGCCCGGGAGGGGGCCGCTGGAAACACCATATATTTT CAREGAAGNTIYF
TRBD1 TRBJ1-6 TRBV20-1 . TGCAGTGCTAGTAATAAAGGGACAGGGGTTAATTCACCCCTCCACTTT CSASNKGTGVNSPLHF
. TRBJ1-2 TRBV28 . TGTGCCAGCAGATCCTCAGGGTCCCTCTACTATGGCTACACCTTC CASRSSGSLYYGYTF
TRBD1 TRBJ2-1 TRBV15 . TGTGCCACCAGCAGAAGGACAGGGAGGCATGAGCAGTTCTTC CATSRRTGRHEQFF
TRBD1 TRBJ2-7 TRBV7-6 . TGTGCCAGCAGCCCCCGGACAGGGGGTTACGAGCAGTACTTC CASSPRTGGYEQYF
. TRBJ2-7 TRBV27 . TGTGCCAGCAGTAAAGGGGGAAGGCCCCTCAATGCATACGAGCAGTACTTC CASSKGGRPLNAYEQYF
. TRBJ2-6 TRBV6-1 . TGTGCCAGCAGTGAGGTTAGGGGATTCAGCTCTGGGGCCAACGTCCTGACTTTC CASSEVRGFSSGANVLTF
TRBD1 TRBJ1-6 TRBV5-1 . TGCGCCAGCAGCCTCGACAGGGAAAATTCACCCCTCCACTTT CASSLDRENSPLHF
TRBD1 TRBJ2-1 TRBV9 . TGTGCCAGCAGCCTAGAGGGACAGGGGTCCAATGAGCAGTTCTTC CASSLEGQGSNEQFF
. TRBJ2-2 TRBV3-1/TRBV3-2 . TGTGCCAGCAGCCAATGGACAGCATCCACCGGGGAGCTGTTTTTT CASSQWTASTGELFF
. TRBJ1-2 TRBV27 . TGTGCCAGCAGTTTAGCAGGGAATCTTACCTTC CASSLAGNLTF
. TRBJ2-2 TRBV5-4 . TGTGCCAGCAGCTCAGGGACAGGGGGCTTAAAGGGACTAGCGGAGCATTTT CASSSGTGGLKGLAEHF
TRBD1 TRBJ1-1 TRBV28 few TGTGCCAGCAGGAAACCTTTATCAGGGGGCACTGAAGCTTTCTTT CASRKPLSGGTEAFF
TRBD2 TRBJ2-5 TRBV18 . TGTGCCAGCTCACGAAAGCGGGGGGAAGAGACCCAGTACTTC CASSRKRGEETQYF
. TRBJ2-3 TRBV7-3 . TGTGCCAGCAGCTACGGGACTCTCACCCAGGAATCCACAGATACGCAGTATTTT CASSYGTLTQESTDTQYF
TRBD1 TRBJ2-3 TRBV10-3 . TGTGCCATCAGCTTGGACAGGGTTACAGATACGCAGTATTTT CAISLDRVTDTQYF
TRBD1 TRBJ1-1 TRBV3-1/TRBV3-2 . TGTGCCAGCAGCCGACCTGGGACAGGGTCTCTGAACACTGAAGCTTTCTTT CASSRPGTGSLNTEAFF
. TRBJ2-2 TRBV7-8 . TGTGCCAGCAGCTTACAGAAGGGGGAGCTGTTTTTT CASSLQKGELFF
. TRBJ1-2 TRBV28 . TGTGCCAGCAGTTTAATGGCTGTCTATGGCTACACCTTC CASSLMAVYGYTF
. TRBJ1-3 TRBV25-1 . TGTGCCAGCCGCCCAACAGGGAGCTCTGGAAACACCATATATTTT CASRPTGSSGNTIYF
. TRBJ2-3 TRBV14 . TGTGCCAGCAGCCAAGCCCCGGGGAAAACACACACAGATACGCAGTATTTT CASSQAPGKTHTDTQYF
. TRBJ1-2 TRBV28 . TGTGCCAGCAGATACCCGGGGAAGGCACTATATGGCTACACCTTC CASRYPGKALYGYTF
. TRBJ1-5 TRBV19 . TGTGCCAGTAGTACCCTACAGGGAAACCGCAATCAGCCCCAGCATTTT CASSTLQGNRNQPQHF
TRBD1 TRBJ1-4 TRBV19 . TGTGCCAGTGGGCGGGACAGTTCAACTAATGAAAAACTGTTTTTT CASGRDSSTNEKLFF
. TRBJ1-1 TRBV28 once TGTGCCAGCAGTACGGGGACTGAAGCTTTCTTT CASSTGTEAFF
. TRBJ2-7 TRBV19 . TGTGCCAGTAGTATAACAGGGCCGGGCTACGAGCAGTACTTC CASSITGPGYEQYF
. TRBJ2-7 TRBV30 few TGTGCCTGGACCCTAGGGGGAGGGCCCCTTGGCGAGCAGTACTTC CAWTLGGGPLGEQYF
. TRBJ1-3 TRBV4-1 . TGCGCCAGCAGCCAAGGGCTGCTAACAGGCTCTGGAAACACCATATATTTT CASSQGLLTGSGNTIYF
. TRBJ1-2 TRBV19 . TGTGCCAGTAGTCCCATGCGGGCAGCTAACTATGGCTACACCTTC CASSPMRAANYGYTF
. TRBJ1-4 TRBV14 . TGTGCCAGCAGCCAACATGGAGGGGCAACTAATGAAAAACTGTTTTTT CASSQHGGATNEKLFF
TRBD1 TRBJ1-1 TRBV27 once TGTGCCAGCAGTTGGGATCGACAGGGGTTGACTGAAGCTTTCTTT CASSWDRQGLTEAFF
. TRBJ1-1 TRBV27 . TGTGCCAGCAGTTTATCATCCTTGATACAGCCAGTAACGAACACTGAAGCTTTCTTT CASSLSSLIQPVTNTEAFF
TRBD2 TRBJ2-7 TRBV11-2 . TGTGCCAGCAGCTTAGTCTCTGCGGGGGGCTACGAGCAGTACTTC CASSLVSAGGYEQYF
TRBD1 TRBJ2-4 TRBV6-1 . TGTGCCAGCAGTGAGAATAACAGGGGATCCAAAAACATTCAGTACTTC CASSENNRGSKNIQYF
. TRBJ1-2 TRBV11-3 . TGTGCCAGCAGTGAAAGGGGCATAAACTATGGCTACACCTTC CASSERGINYGYTF
. TRBJ2-7 TRBV5-1 . TGCGCCAGCAGCTCCTTACAGGGATTCGAGCAGTACTTC CASSSLQGFEQYF
. TRBJ2-2 TRBV2 . TGTGCCAGCAGTGTATATGTTGGGGCGGTCGGGGAGCTGTTTTTT CASSVYVGAVGELFF
TRBD1 TRBJ1-5 TRBV6-6 . TGTGCCAGCAGCTCCAGGGGGCCACGAGGTGAACCCCAGCATTTT CASSSRGPRGEPQHF
TRBD2 TRBJ2-1 TRBV27 . TGTGCCAGCAGTTCCAAAGCGGGAGTTTACAATGAGCAGTTCTTC CASSSKAGVYNEQFF
. TRBJ1-1 TRBV12-3/TRBV12-4 . TGTGCCAGCGGCGTTGGACAGCCCGAAGCTTTCTTT CASGVGQPEAFF
. TRBJ2-2 TRBV5-4 . TGTGCCAGCTGGGGCGGGGAATCCACCGGGGAGCTGTTTTTT CASWGGESTGELFF
. TRBJ2-3 TRBV28 . TGTGCCAGCACCATGACAGTCCCAGATACGCAGTATTTT CASTMTVPDTQYF